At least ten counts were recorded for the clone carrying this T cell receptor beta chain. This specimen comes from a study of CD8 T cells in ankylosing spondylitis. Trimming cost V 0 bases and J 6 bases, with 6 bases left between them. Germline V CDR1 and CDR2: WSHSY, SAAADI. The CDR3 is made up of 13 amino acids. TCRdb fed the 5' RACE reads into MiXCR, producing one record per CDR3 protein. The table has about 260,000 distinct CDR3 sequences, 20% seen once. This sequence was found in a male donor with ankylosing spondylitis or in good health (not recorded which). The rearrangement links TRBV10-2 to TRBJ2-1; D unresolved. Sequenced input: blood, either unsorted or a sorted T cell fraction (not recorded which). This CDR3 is CASSESGFNEQFF. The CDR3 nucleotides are TGCGCCAGCAGTGAGTCAGGGTTCAATGAGCAGTTCTTC.